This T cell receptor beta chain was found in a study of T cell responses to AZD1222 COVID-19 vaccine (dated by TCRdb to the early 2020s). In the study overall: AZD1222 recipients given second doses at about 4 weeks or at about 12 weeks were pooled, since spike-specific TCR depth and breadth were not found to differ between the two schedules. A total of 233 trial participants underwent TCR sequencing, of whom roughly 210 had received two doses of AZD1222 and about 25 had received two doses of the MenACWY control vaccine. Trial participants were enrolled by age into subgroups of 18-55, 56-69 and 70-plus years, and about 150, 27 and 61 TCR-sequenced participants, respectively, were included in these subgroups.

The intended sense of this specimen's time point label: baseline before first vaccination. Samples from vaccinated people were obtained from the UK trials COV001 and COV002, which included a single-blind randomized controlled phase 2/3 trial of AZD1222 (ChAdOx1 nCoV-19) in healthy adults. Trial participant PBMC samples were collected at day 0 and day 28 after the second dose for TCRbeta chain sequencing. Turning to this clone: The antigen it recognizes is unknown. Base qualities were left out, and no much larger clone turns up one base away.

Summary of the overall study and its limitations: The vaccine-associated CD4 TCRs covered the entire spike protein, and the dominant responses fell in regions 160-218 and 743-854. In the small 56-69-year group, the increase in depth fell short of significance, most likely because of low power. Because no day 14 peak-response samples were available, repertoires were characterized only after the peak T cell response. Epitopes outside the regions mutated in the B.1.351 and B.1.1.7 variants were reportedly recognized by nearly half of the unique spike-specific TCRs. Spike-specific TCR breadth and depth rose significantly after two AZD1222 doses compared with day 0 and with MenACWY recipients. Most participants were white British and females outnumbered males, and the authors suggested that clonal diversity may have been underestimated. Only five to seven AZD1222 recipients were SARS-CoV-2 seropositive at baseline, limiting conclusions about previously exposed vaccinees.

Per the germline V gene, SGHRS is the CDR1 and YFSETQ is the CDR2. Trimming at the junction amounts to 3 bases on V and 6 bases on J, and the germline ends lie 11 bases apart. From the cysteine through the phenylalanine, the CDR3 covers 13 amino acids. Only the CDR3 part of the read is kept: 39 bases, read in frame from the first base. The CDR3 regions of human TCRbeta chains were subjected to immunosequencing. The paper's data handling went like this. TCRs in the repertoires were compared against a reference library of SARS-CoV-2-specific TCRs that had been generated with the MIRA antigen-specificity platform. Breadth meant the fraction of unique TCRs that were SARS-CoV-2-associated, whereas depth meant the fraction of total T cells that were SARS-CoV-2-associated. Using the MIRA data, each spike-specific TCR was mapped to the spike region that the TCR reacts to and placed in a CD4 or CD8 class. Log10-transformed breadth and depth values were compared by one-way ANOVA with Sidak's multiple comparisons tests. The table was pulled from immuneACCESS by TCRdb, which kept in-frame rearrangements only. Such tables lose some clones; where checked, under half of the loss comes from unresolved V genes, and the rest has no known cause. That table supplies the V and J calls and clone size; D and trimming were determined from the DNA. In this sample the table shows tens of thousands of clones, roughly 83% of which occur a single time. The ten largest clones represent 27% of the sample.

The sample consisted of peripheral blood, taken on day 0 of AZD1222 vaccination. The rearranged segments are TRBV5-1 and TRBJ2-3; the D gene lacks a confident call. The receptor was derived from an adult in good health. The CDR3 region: CASSYVRQDTQYF. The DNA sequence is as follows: TGCGCCAGCAGCTACGTACGGCAGGATACGCAGTATTTT.